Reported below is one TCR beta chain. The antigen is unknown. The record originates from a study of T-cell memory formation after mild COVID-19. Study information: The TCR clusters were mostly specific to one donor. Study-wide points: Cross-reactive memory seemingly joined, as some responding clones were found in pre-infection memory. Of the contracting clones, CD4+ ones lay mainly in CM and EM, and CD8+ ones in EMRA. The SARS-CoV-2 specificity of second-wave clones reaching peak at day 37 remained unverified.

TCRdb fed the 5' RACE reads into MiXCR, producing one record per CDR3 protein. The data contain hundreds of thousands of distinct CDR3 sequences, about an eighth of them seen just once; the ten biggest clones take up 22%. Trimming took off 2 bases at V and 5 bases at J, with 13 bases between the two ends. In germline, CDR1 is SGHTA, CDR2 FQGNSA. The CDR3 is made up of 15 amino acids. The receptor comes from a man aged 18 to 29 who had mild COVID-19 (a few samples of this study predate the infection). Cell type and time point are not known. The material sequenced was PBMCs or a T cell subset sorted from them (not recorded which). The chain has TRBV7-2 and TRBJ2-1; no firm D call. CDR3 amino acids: CASSLRRTENNEQFF. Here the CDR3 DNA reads TGTGCCAGCAGCTTAAGACGGACCGAGAACAATGAGCAGTTCTTC. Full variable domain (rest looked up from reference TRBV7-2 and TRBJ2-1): GAGVSQSPSNKVTEKGKDVELRCDPISGHTALYWYRQSLGQGLEFLIYFQGNSAPDKSGLPSDRFSAERTGGSVSTLTIQRTQQEDSAVYLCASSLRRTENNEQFFGPGTRLTVL.